This T cell receptor beta chain was captured in a study of blood T cell repertoires in COVID-19. Whole-study context: Nucleic acid was either cDNA or gDNA, and it came from T cells, B-cell-depleted T cells, or PBMCs.

In the authors' methods: Reference gene primer amplification gave nucleated cell count estimates. The protocol was immunoSEQ multiplex PCR, while the TCRdb copy is restricted to in-frame clones and leaves out a portion. The D gene and trimming were derived from the DNA, and the V and J assignments and clone size from that table. The sample contains about 270,000 clones, roughly 88% of which appear only once. V shed 3 bases, J shed 7 bases, and the junction held 12 bases outside the gene matches. The CDR3 extends over 16 amino acids. Germline V lookup: CDR1 KGHDR, CDR2 SFDVKD. Input material: PBMCs or T cells enriched from blood (not recorded which). This TCR derives from a woman aged 35 to 49 with acute COVID-19. The V and J genes are TRBV24-1 and TRBJ2-3, with 7 bases lining up with TRBD1. The CDR3 protein is CATSDPETGKSNTQYF. The CDR3 nucleotides are TGTGCCACCAGTGATCCAGAGACAGGGAAGTCTAATACGCAGTATTTT.